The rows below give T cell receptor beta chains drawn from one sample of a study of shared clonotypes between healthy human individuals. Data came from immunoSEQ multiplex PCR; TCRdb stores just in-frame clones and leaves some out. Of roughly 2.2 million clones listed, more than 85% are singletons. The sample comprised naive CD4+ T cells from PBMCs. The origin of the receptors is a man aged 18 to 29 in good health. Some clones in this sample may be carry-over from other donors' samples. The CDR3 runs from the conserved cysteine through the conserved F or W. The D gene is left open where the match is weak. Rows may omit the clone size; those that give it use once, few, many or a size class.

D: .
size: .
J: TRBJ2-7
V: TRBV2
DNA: TGTGCCAGCCACGCAGGGCGTGGGGCCTACGAGCAGTACTTC
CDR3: CASHAGRGAYEQYF

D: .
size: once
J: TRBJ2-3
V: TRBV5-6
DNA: TGTGCCAGCAGCTCAAGCCCCACAGATACGCAGTATTTT
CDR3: CASSSSPTDTQYF

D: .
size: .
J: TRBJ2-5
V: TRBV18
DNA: TGTGCCAGCTCACTGACAGGCCTCCAAGAGACCCAGTACTTC
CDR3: CASSLTGLQETQYF

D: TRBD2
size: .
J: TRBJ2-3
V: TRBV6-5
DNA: TGTGCCAGCAGTTACGGGGGGAGGGGAGTCACAGATACGCAGTATTTT
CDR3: CASSYGGRGVTDTQYF

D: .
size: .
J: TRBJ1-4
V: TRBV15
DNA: TGTGCCACCAGCAGAGGGACCGGGACACCGAATGAAAAACTGTTTTTT
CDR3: CATSRGTGTPNEKLFF

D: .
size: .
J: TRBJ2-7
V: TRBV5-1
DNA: TGCGCCAGCAGCGGCGCCCCCCCGCCGGGACCCAGTTACGAGCAGTACTTC
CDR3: CASSGAPPPGPSYEQYF

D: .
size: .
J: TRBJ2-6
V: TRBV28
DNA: TGTGCCAGTGGGTCTGGGGCCAACGTCCTGACTTTC
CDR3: CASGSGANVLTF

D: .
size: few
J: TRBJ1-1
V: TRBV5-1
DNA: TGCGCCAGCAGCTGGGACATAGCGAACACTGAAGCTTTCTTT
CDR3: CASSWDIANTEAFF

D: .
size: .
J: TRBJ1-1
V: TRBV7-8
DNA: TGTGCCAGCAGCGCCGACAGGACCACTGAAGCTTTCTTT
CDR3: CASSADRTTEAFF

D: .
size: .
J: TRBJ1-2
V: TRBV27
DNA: TGTGCCAGCAGTTTCCTGCCCTCAGAGGGCTACACCTTC
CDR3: CASSFLPSEGYTF

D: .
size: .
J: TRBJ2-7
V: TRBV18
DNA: TGTGCCAGCTCACCACGTGGTAGTAGCGGAAACCAAGGTTCCTACGAGCAGTACTTC
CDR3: CASSPRGSSGNQGSYEQYF

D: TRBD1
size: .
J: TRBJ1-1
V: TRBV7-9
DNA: TGTGCCAGCAGCGGGAGACAGGGGATGAACACTGAAGCTTTCTTT
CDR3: CASSGRQGMNTEAFF

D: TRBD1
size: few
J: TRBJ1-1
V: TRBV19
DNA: TGTGCCAGTAGTCCCTGGACAGGGGTGAGGGAGGGAAACACTGAAGCTTTCTTT
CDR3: CASSPWTGVREGNTEAFF

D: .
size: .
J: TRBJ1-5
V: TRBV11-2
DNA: TGTGCCAGCAGCTTAGGAGCGGGCAATCAGCCCCAGCATTTT
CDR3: CASSLGAGNQPQHF

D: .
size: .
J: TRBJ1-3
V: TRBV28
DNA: TGTGCCAGCAGTTATGACTCTGGAAACACCATATATTTT
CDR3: CASSYDSGNTIYF

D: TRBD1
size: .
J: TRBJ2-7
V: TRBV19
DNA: TGTGCCAGTTCCCGGGACAGTACCTACGAGCAGTACTTC
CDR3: CASSRDSTYEQYF

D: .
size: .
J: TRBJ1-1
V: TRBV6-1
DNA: TGTGCCAGCAGTGAATCTTATGGTAACACTGAAGCTTTCTTT
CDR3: CASSESYGNTEAFF

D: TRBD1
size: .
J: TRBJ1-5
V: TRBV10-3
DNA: TGTGCCATCAGCTCCGGGACAGGGGTTCAGCCCCAGCATTTT
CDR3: CAISSGTGVQPQHF

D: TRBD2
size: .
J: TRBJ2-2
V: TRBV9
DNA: TGTGCCAGCAGCCACCACACCCTAGCGGTAAACACCGGGGAGCTGTTTTTT
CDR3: CASSHHTLAVNTGELFF

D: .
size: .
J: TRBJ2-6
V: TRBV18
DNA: TGTGCCAGCTCATTTGGTAGTTCTGGGGCCAACGTCCTGACTTTC
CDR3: CASSFGSSGANVLTF

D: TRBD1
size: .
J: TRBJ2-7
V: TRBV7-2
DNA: TGTGCCAGCAGCTTATATTGGGACAGTTACGAGCAGTACTTC
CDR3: CASSLYWDSYEQYF

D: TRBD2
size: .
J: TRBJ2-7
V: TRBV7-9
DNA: TGTGCCAGCAGCTTAGGGACTAGCGGGAGTCTAACCTACGAGCAGTACTTC
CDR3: CASSLGTSGSLTYEQYF

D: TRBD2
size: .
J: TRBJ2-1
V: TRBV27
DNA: TGTGCCAGCAGTTACACAAAATGGACTAGCAGTACGGATTACAATGAGCAGTTCTTC
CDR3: CASSYTKWTSSTDYNEQFF

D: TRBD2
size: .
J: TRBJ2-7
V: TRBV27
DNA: TGTGCCAGCAGGGTTGCGGGAGCCCCCTACGAGCAGTACTTC
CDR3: CASRVAGAPYEQYF

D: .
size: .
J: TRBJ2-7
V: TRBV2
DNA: TGTGCCAGCATCTCCCGGGCTATACCGGACGAGCAGTACTTC
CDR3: CASISRAIPDEQYF

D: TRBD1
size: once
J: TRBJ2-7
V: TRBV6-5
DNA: TGTGCCAGCAGTTACTCGGGGACAGGACTCTACGAGCAGTACTTC
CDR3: CASSYSGTGLYEQYF

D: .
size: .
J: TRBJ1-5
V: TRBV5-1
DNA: TGCGCCAGCAGCTTGGCTCAGAATCAGCCCCAGCATTTT
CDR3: CASSLAQNQPQHF

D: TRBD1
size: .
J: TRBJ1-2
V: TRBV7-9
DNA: TGTGCCAGCAGCTCCCGGCTCCCAATGACAGGGGGCCTTTCCTATGGCTACACCTTC
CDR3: CASSSRLPMTGGLSYGYTF

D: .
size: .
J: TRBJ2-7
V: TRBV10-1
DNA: TGCGCCAGCAGCCGCGGGACAGTAGTTCACGAGCAGTACTTC
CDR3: CASSRGTVVHEQYF

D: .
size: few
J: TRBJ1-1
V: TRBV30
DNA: TGTGCCTGGAGTGACAGGGATCCTGAAGCTTTCTTT
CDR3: CAWSDRDPEAFF

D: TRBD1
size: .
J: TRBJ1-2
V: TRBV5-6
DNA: TGTGCCAGCAGCTTGGGACAGGGGTACTATGGCTACACCTTC
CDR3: CASSLGQGYYGYTF

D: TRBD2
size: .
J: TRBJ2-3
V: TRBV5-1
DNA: TGCGCCAGCAGCTTGAGCCTAGCGGGCCTAGGGGATACGCAGTATTTT
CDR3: CASSLSLAGLGDTQYF

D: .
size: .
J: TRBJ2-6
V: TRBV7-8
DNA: TGTGCCAGCAGCTTAGGTCGATACTCTGGGGCCAACGTCCTGACTTTC
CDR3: CASSLGRYSGANVLTF

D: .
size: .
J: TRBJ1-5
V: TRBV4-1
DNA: TGCGCCAGCAGCCAAGGGTGGGGGGCAGGGCAGCCCCAGCATTTT
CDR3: CASSQGWGAGQPQHF

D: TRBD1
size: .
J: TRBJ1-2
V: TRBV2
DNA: TGTGCCAGCAGTGAAGGACAGGGAAATGGCTACACCTTC
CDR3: CASSEGQGNGYTF

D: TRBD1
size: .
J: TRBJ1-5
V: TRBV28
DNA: TGTGCCAGCAGTTTCGGCAGGGGGAATCAGCCCCAGCATTTT
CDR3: CASSFGRGNQPQHF

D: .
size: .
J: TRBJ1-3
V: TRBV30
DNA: TGTGCCTTCACGGACGGTACTGGAAACACCATATATTTT
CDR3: CAFTDGTGNTIYF

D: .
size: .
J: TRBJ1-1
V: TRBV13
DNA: TGTGCCAGCAGCCTTAATAACAGGTTCAGAAACACTGAAGCTTTCTTT
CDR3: CASSLNNRFRNTEAFF

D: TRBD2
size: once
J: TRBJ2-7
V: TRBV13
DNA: TGTGCCAGCAGCTGGGCGGGAGACCCAAACTACGAGCAGTACTTC
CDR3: CASSWAGDPNYEQYF

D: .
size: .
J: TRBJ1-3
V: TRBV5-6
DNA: TGTGCCAGCAGCGCCCCGGGACGGGGGAGAAGAAACACCATATATTTT
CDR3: CASSAPGRGRRNTIYF

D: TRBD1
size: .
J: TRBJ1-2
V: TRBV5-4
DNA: TGTGCCAGCAGCTTGGATCCGGGCAGGGGGTTAGCTAACTATGGCTACACCTTC
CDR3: CASSLDPGRGLANYGYTF

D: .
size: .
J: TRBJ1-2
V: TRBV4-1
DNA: TGCGCCAGCAGCCACCCCTCCCAGGGGAACTATGGCTACACCTTC
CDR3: CASSHPSQGNYGYTF

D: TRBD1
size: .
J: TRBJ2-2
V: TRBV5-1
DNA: TGCGCCAGCAGCTTGATTTGGGACAGCACCGGGGAGCTGTTTTTT
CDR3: CASSLIWDSTGELFF

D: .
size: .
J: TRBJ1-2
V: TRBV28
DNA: TGTGCCAGCAACCAGGGCAGCTATGGCTACACCTTC
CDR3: CASNQGSYGYTF

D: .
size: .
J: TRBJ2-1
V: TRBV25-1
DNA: TGTGCCAGCAGTGAATCAACTATAGATGAGCAGTTCTTC
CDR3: CASSESTIDEQFF

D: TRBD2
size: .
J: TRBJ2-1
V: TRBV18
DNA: TGTGCCAGCTCACCTCTGGTAGCGGGAGCCCTTTCCTACAATGAGCAGTTCTTC
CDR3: CASSPLVAGALSYNEQFF

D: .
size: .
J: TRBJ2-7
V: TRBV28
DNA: TGTGCCAGCGCTCACCAAAATTCCTACGAGCAGTACTTC
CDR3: CASAHQNSYEQYF

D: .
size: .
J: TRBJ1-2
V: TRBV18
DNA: TGTGCCAGCTCACCACTTCGGGACAAAATTGACTATGGCTACACCTTC
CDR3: CASSPLRDKIDYGYTF

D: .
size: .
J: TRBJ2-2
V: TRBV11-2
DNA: TGTGCCAGCAGCTTAGATCGGTCCGGGGAGCTGTTTTTT
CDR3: CASSLDRSGELFF

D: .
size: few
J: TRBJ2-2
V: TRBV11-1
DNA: TGTGCCAGCAGGCGCAAGGTGAACACCGGGGAGCTGTTTTTT
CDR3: CASRRKVNTGELFF

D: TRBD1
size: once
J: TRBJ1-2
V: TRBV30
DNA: TGTGCCTGGGGGACAGGGATCGACTATGGCTACACCTTC
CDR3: CAWGTGIDYGYTF